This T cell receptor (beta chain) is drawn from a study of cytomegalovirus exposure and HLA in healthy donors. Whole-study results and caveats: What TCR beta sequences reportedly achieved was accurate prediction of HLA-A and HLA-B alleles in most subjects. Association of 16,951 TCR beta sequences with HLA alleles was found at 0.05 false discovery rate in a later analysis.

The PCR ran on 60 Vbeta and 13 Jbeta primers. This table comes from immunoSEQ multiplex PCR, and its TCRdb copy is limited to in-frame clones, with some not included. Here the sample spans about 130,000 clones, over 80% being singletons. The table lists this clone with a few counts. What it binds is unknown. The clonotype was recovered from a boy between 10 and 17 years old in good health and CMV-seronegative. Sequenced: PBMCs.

In DNA form, the CDR3 reads TGTGCCTGGCAAAAACTCGGTGAGCAGTTCTTC. The encoded protein is CAWQKLGEQFF. The gene calls are TRBV30 and TRBJ2-1; no reliable D call. Germline CDR1 is GTSNPN and CDR2 is SVGIG (reference sequence). This CDR3 is built from 11 residues. The ends were cut back, 5 bases at V and 9 bases at J, with 11 bases in the middle.